These 9 T cell receptor beta chains originate from one sample sequenced in a study of response to subunit inactivated influenza vaccine. TCRdb itself ran the RT-PCR reads through MiXCR, one entry per CDR3 protein. The sample has about 800,000 distinct CDR3 sequences, 21% seen once. This sample comprised PBMCs from blood, obtained approximately 5 days after vaccination. The source is a man aged 50 or older who received an inactivated influenza vaccine.

V and J are TRBV6-5 and TRBJ2-3; possible D gene TRBD1, 6 bases. The CDR3 consists of 15 residues. Germline loops: CDR1 MNHEY, CDR2 SVGAGI. Trimming cost V 6 bases and J 0 bases, with 13 bases left between them. The CDR3 sequence: CASRYLGQSTDTQYF. DNA of the CDR3: TGTGCCAGCAGGTACCTCGGACAGAGCACAGATACGCAGTATTTT.

This clonotype was seen at least ten times. J is TRBJ2-7 and V is TRBV9, with 10 bases lining up with TRBD2. CDR1 is SGDLS, CDR2 YYNGEE, per germline. V gave up 4 bases and J gave up 5 bases; unmatched junction bases: 12. This CDR3 is built from 16 residues. The CDR3 nucleotides read TGTGCCAGCAGCACCTCCGGGACTAGCGCAGTCCACGAGCAGTACTTC. Protein sequence: CASSTSGTSAVHEQYF.

This chain uses TRBV20-1 with TRBJ2-7, with D tentatively TRBD1 (6 bases). Trimming left V 4 bases short and J 4 bases short, with 14 bases between. CDR1 and CDR2 (germline): DFQATT, SNEGSKA (reference sequence). The CDR3 has 13 amino acids. The CDR3 region has the DNA TGCAGTGCTAACGCACAGGGTGGGTACGAGCAGTACTTC. Amino acids: CSANAQGGYEQYF.

V is TRBV28 and J is TRBJ1-2, with TRBD1 as a possible D gene (5 bases). CDR3 size: 18 residues. The germline gives CDR1 MDHEN, CDR2 SYDVKM. With 3 bases removed from V and 0 bases from J, the gap between germline ends came to 20 bases. The CDR3 DNA reads TGTGCCAGCAGTTTCGGGGGGAGCTGGAATAGAGCTAACTATGGCTACACCTTC. Translated: CASSFGGSWNRANYGYTF.

The V gene is TRBV11-2, the J gene TRBJ2-3; D not certain. Germline lookup yields CDR1 SGHAT and CDR2 FQNNGV. V dropped 0 bases and J dropped 1 base, with 8 bases sitting between them. The CDR3 has 15 amino acids. The DNA of the CDR3 is TGTGCCAGCAGCTTAGAGGGCGGCCGCACAGATACGCAGTATTTT. Translation: CASSLEGGRTDTQYF.

This clonotype was picked up a small number of times. V is TRBV6-1 and J is TRBJ2-5; D possibly uses TRBD1 or TRBD2 (5 bases each). V lost 6 bases and J 5 bases, leaving 13 bases between the germline ends. Germline assignment: CDR1 MNHNS and CDR2 SASEGT. The CDR3 is 13 amino acids. The CDR3 bases are TGTGCCAGCAGAAGGGACGGCGCGGAGACCCAGTACTTC. Translated: CASRRDGAETQYF.

The chain employs TRBV24-1 and TRBJ2-6; TRBD1 matches 8 bases. CDR1 KGHDR and CDR2 SFDVKD come from the germline V gene. The CDR3 contains 17 residues. The J segment lost 3 bases and the V segment lost 3 bases, leaving 6 bases of the junction unmatched. DNA of the CDR3: TGTGCCACCAGTGATGCGGACAGGGTGGGTGGGGCCAACGTCCTGACTTTC. Amino acid sequence: CATSDADRVGGANVLTF.

The chain recombines TRBV5-5 with TRBJ2-1; D is possibly TRBD2 (6 bases). Trimming pared 0 bases from V and 7 bases from J, leaving 17 bases between. The CDR3 consists of 16 residues. In germline, CDR1 is SGHKS, CDR2 YYEKEE (reference sequence). In DNA form, the CDR3 reads TGTGCCAGCAGCTTGGCCCCGGGACTTGCCCTAAATGAGCAGTTCTTC. Its translation: CASSLAPGLALNEQFF.

The CDR3 protein is CASSLGLAGAPSTDTQYF. DNA of the CDR3: TGTGCCAGCAGCTTGGGGCTAGCGGGAGCCCCTAGCACAGATACGCAGTATTTT. J is TRBJ2-3 and V is TRBV7-2; 10 bases fit TRBD2. Germline CDR1 is SGHTA and CDR2 is FQGNSA. CDR3 size: 18 residues. V dropped 3 bases and J dropped 0; count of bases not matched to a gene: 9.